The 25 T cell receptor beta chains below come from one sample, sequenced in a study of tumor and adjacent non-tumor tissue in lung cancer. RNA was extracted from bulk tissue without any cell sorting. The normal lung tissue was taken more than 3 cm from the tumor edge. Three rounds of nested PCR, following a modified ARM-PCR protocol, produced the TCRbeta library. Each CDR3 protein is one row after TCRdb ran MiXCR on the multiplex PCR reads. The sample has about 60,000 distinct CDR3 sequences, over 60% seen once. Sample: distant non-tumor lung tissue. These receptors came from a man in his 70s with non-small cell lung cancer.

About this clonotype: The junction and the germline gene differ at one end; a read error may be behind it. The V and J genes are TRBV6-5 and TRBJ1-3; D gene unclear. Germline CDR1 reads MNHEY; CDR2 reads SVGAGI. CDR3 length equals 16 residues. The CDR3 DNA is TGTGCCTGTAGTTACTCGGCGGGTCCTTCTGGAAACACCATTTATTTT. Its translation: CACSYSAGPSGNTIYF.

Remarks on this clonotype: An end of the junction does not agree with germline; a read error may underlie this. The rearrangement joins TRBV11-1 to TRBJ2-7; 9 positions match TRBD2. The CDR3 extends over 19 amino acids. Looked up from germline, CDR1 is SGHAT and CDR2 is FQDESV (reference sequence). CDR3 region: CASSLPIGTVAGAPYEQYF. Here the CDR3 DNA reads TGTGCCAGTAGCTTACCAATAGGGACAGTAGCGGGAGCTCCTTACGAGCAGTACTTC.

About this clonotype: A read error is likely, as this CDR3 ends without the conserved phenylalanine or tryptophan. The chain is built from TRBV4-1 and TRBJ2-7, with D perhaps being TRBD1 or TRBD2 (5 bases each). The CDR3 is 14 amino acids. The germline CDR1 and CDR2 sequences are MGHRA and YSYEKL. V lost 5 bases, J lost 2 bases, and 13 bases lay in between. The CDR3 DNA reads as TGCGCCAGCAGCTCCCCGGGACCCCCCTACGAGCAGTACTTA. The encoded protein is CASSSPGPPYEQYL.

In its sample, this clonotype was seen a few times. The gene calls are TRBV6-1 and TRBJ2-1; the D is unclear. From germline, CDR1 is MNHNS and CDR2 SASEGT. The CDR3 is 14 residues long. V dropped 3 bases and J dropped 9 bases, with 15 bases sitting between them. CDR3 protein: CASSEGLVSSEQFF. The CDR3 DNA is TGTGCCAGCAGTGAGGGTCTAGTGAGCAGTGAGCAGTTCTTC.

Concerning this clonotype: The conserved final phenylalanine or tryptophan is absent from the CDR3, which likely points to a read error. The chain is built from TRBV11-2 and TRBJ2-2, with D unclear. V shed 4 bases and J shed 6 bases, with 15 bases lying between them. In germline, CDR1 is SGHAT, CDR2 FQNNGV. The length of the CDR3 is 15 residues. The CDR3 sequence is CASSSLLSPPGELFS. The CDR3 DNA reads TGTGCCAGCAGCTCCCTATTATCTCCTCCCGGGGAGCTGTTTTCT.

This clonotype was observed once. This may be a read error, as it is one base from a much larger clone. The chain uses TRBV30 and TRBJ1-6; weak D call: TRBD1 (5 bases). CDR1 is GTSNPN and CDR2 is SVGIG in the germline V gene (reference sequence). This CDR3 is 12 amino acids long. V was trimmed by 5 bases and J by 8 bases, leaving 10 bases between them. CDR3 sequence: CAWGWGDSPLHF. The CDR3 DNA reads as TGTGCCTGGGGTTGGGGGGATTCACCCCTCCACTTT.

The chain links TRBV11-1 to TRBJ2-5, with D possibly matching TRBD2 (5 bases). From germline, CDR1 is SGHAT and CDR2 FQDESV (reference sequence). This CDR3 comprises 14 residues. Trimming removed 7 bases from V and 2 bases from J, with 14 bases in between. DNA for the CDR3: TGTGCCAGCATACGGGGTAATCCACAAGAGACCCAGTACTTC. Translated: CASIRGNPQETQYF.

Of note for this clonotype: A much larger clone is a single base away; this may be a read error. The chain carries TRBV6-2 or TRBV6-3 and TRBJ2-1; 11 bases map to TRBD1. Losses at the gene ends were 8 bases for V and 9 bases for J; bases not matched to a gene: 9. This CDR3 has 14 amino acids. Germline V CDR1 and CDR2: MNHEY, SVGEGT. The DNA for the CDR3 is TGTGCCAGCGTCCGGACAGGGGGCCCCATTGAGCAGTTCTTC. Protein: CASVRTGGPIEQFF.

This clonotype appeared a few times. A much larger clone lies a single base off, so this may be a read error. V is TRBV6-1 and J is TRBJ2-7; D possibly corresponds to TRBD2 (5 bases). Germline V gene sequence: CDR1 MNHNS, CDR2 SASEGT. Trimming left V 7 bases short and J 5 bases short, with 12 bases between. The CDR3 has 12 amino acids. CDR3 bases: TGTGCCAGCATGAGGGTTCTCGACGAGCAGTACTTC. Its protein is CASMRVLDEQYF.

Comments on this clonotype: This sequence may be a read error, since a much larger clone differs from it by one base. The chain is built from TRBV7-9 and TRBJ2-7, with 9 positions matching TRBD2. Germline V gives CDR1 SEHNR, CDR2 FQNEAQ (reference sequence). Trimming at V came to 5 bases and at J to 0 bases, leaving 8 bases not matched to a gene. This CDR3 spans 16 amino acids. DNA for the CDR3: TGTGCCAGCAGCCCAGCACTAGCGGGTAACTCCTACGAGCAGTACTTC. Protein sequence: CASSPALAGNSYEQYF.

This chain joins TRBV29-1 and TRBJ2-1; 10 nucleotides agree with TRBD2. The CDR3 contains 17 residues. Germline assignment: CDR1 SQVTM and CDR2 ANQGSEA. Germline trimming cut 8 bases from V and 7 bases from J; bases unmatched to any gene: 20. CDR3 in DNA: TGCAGCACCTACAACCAGCGCTTCGGACTAGCGGAGAATGAGCAGTTCTTC. Translated, it gives CSTYNQRFGLAENEQFF.

Notes on this clonotype: Without the conserved terminal phenylalanine or tryptophan, this CDR3 likely stems from a read error. This chain uses TRBV6-5 with TRBJ1-5, with D unclear. Germline loops: CDR1 MNHEY, CDR2 SVGAGI. Trimming removed 7 bases from V and 0 bases from J, with 25 bases in between. This CDR3 spans 19 amino acids. The CDR3 region is CASTKRPHGQTHSNQPQHL. As DNA, the CDR3 is TGTGCCAGCACAAAAAGGCCGCACGGGCAGACTCATAGCAATCAGCCCCAGCATCTT.

The chain carries TRBV11-1 and TRBJ2-3, with D possibly being TRBD2 (5 bases). CDR1 and CDR2 from the germline V gene are SGHAT and FQDESV (reference sequence). The CDR3 spans 14 residues. V was pared by 7 bases and J by 4 bases, with 15 bases between. In DNA, the CDR3 is TGTGCCAGCAAGACTGGGAGAGGAGCAGATACGCAGTATTTT. Its protein product is CASKTGRGADTQYF.

By its share, this clonotype is medium-sized (0.01 to 0.1%). The gene calls are TRBV11-2 and TRBJ2-7; TRBD1 is a possible D gene (6 bases). The CDR3 totals 13 residues. The V end lost 0 bases, the J end lost 6 bases, and 9 bases lay between the germline ends. Germline V gene sequence: CDR1 SGHAT, CDR2 FQNNGV. The CDR3 region is CASSLEDRLEQYF. As DNA, the CDR3 is TGTGCCAGCAGCTTAGAAGACAGGCTCGAGCAGTACTTC.

This rearrangement joins TRBV6-5 to TRBJ2-7; maybe TRBD1 (5 bases). CDR1 and CDR2 (germline): MNHEY, SVGAGI. V gave up 6 bases and J gave up 4 bases, with 13 bases separating them. The CDR3 spans 13 residues. The DNA for the CDR3 is TGTGCCAGCAGGCAACAGGAGAGTTACGAGCAGTACTTC. Translation: CASRQQESYEQYF.

On this clonotype itself: With a much larger clone just one base away, this may be a read error. The CDR3 DNA sequence: TGCACCAGCAGCTTGCTGGAAAACCACGAGCAGTACTTC. This sequence encodes CTSSLLENHEQYF. V gene TRBV5-1 combines with J gene TRBJ2-7; D uncertain. In germline, CDR1 is SGHRS, CDR2 YFSETQ. The CDR3 spans 13 residues.

This clonotype showed up many times. V gene TRBV10-3 combines with J gene TRBJ2-3; D could derive from TRBD1 or TRBD2 (5 bases each). The CDR3 runs 14 residues. Trimming cost V 3 bases and J 6 bases, with 13 bases left between them. Germline V gene data show CDR1 as ENHRY and CDR2 as SYGVKD. In DNA form, the CDR3 reads TGTGCCATCAGTGACGGGCTGGGGGAGGATACGCAGTATTTT. It codes for CAISDGLGEDTQYF.

Worth noting for this clonotype: Possible read error: a much larger clone is one base away. This rearrangement joins TRBV6-1 to TRBJ2-2; D is perhaps TRBD1 (6 bases). V dropped 10 bases and J dropped 1 base, with 16 bases sitting between them. The CDR3 is 15 residues long. Germline lookup yields CDR1 MNHNS and CDR2 SASEGT. The CDR3 here is CANGMGHLNTGELFF. The CDR3 region has the DNA TGTGCCAACGGGATGGGACACTTGAACACCGGGGAGCTGTTTTTT.

The rearrangement joins TRBV4-2 to TRBJ2-3, with 7 positions matching TRBD2. V shed 0 bases, J shed 5 bases, and the junction held 8 bases outside the gene matches. The germline CDR1 and CDR2 sequences are LGHNA and YNFKEQ. The CDR3 sequence is 16 residues long. The CDR3: CASSQDRWGGGDTQYF. CDR3 coding DNA: TGTGCCAGCAGCCAAGATCGGTGGGGGGGTGGAGATACGCAGTATTTT.

This clonotype occurred many times. The chain uses TRBV4-1 and TRBJ2-1; 9 bases map to TRBD1. CDR1 is MGHRA, CDR2 YSYEKL, per germline. After removal of 10 bases from V and 7 bases from J, the junction contained 8 bases not matched to a gene. This CDR3 is built from 13 residues. The CDR3 DNA is TGCGCCACCTCAGGGACAGGGAGGAATGAGCAGTTCTTC. Translating it yields CATSGTGRNEQFF.

This clonotype was seen ten or more times. The chain couples TRBV29-1 to TRBJ2-3; D remains unclear. The germline V gene has CDR1 SQVTM and CDR2 ANQGSEA. V was trimmed by 4 bases and J by 2 bases, leaving 10 bases between them. The CDR3 is 13 amino acids. The CDR3 nucleotides read TGCAGCGTTGGGCTTATAAACACAGATACGCAGTATTTT. Its protein is CSVGLINTDTQYF.

The chain recombines TRBV30 with TRBJ2-5, with TRBD2 matching 11 bases. This CDR3 contains 16 residues. Germline lookup yields CDR1 GTSNPN and CDR2 SVGIG (reference sequence). The CDR3 coding sequence is TGTGCACGGAGTGTCCGGCTAGCGGGGGGAAAAGAGACCCAGTACTTC. This sequence encodes CARSVRLAGGKETQYF.

This clonotype was recorded at least ten times. CDR3 sequence: CAWRGGDTEAFF. The CDR3 DNA follows: TGTGCCTGGAGGGGGGGGGACACTGAAGCTTTCTTT. This sequence joins TRBV30 and TRBJ1-1; D is possibly TRBD1 (5 bases). Germline-derived CDR1 and CDR2 are GTSNPN and SVGIG (reference sequence). This CDR3 comprises 12 residues. V was trimmed by 3 bases and J by 3 bases, leaving 8 bases between them.

Regarding this clonotype: A single base separates this from a much larger clone, so it may be a read error. As DNA, the CDR3 is TGTGCCAGCAACTTTAGCGGGACCTCCTACAATGAGCAGTTCTTC. It encodes CASNFSGTSYNEQFF. This rearrangement joins TRBV7-9 to TRBJ2-1; TRBD2 matches at 8 bases. Germline V gene lookup returns CDR1 SEHNR and CDR2 FQNEAQ (reference sequence). The CDR3 length is 15 residues. Unmatched junction bases numbered 5, after V lost 7 bases and J lost 0 bases.

Concerning this clonotype: The junction does not match germline at one end; this may be a read error. The genes are TRBV5-1 and TRBJ2-6; D possibly corresponds to TRBD1 (8 bases). From germline, CDR1 is SGHRS and CDR2 YFSETQ. This CDR3 has 18 residues. CDR3 region: CTSSWGGTGASGANVLTF. The CDR3 bases are TGCACCAGCAGCTGGGGGGGGACAGGTGCCTCTGGGGCCAACGTCCTGACTTTC.